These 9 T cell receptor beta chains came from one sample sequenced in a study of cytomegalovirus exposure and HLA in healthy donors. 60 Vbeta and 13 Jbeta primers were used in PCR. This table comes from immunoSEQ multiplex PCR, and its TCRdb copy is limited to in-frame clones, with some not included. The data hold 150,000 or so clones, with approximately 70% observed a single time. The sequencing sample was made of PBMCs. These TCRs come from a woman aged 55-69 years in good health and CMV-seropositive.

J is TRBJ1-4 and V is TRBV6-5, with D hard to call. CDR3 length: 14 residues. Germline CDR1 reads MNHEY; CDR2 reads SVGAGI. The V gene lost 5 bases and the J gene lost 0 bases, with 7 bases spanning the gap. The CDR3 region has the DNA TGTGCCAGCAGTACCGGGGCAACTAATGAAAAACTGTTTTTT. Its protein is CASSTGATNEKLFF.

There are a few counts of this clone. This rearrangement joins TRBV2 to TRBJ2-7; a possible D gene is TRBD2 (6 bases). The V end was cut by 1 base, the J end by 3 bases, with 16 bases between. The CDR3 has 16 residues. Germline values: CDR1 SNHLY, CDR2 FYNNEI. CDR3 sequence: CASSEDGRRWDYEQYF. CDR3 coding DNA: TGTGCCAGCAGTGAAGACGGGAGACGTTGGGACTACGAGCAGTACTTC.

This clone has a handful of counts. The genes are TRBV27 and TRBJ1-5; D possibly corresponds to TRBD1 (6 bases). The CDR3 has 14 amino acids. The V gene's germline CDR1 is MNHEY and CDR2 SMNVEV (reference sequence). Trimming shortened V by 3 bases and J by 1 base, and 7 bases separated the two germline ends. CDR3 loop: CASSFQGSNQPQHF. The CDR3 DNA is TGTGCCAGCAGTTTTCAGGGGAGCAATCAGCCCCAGCATTTT.

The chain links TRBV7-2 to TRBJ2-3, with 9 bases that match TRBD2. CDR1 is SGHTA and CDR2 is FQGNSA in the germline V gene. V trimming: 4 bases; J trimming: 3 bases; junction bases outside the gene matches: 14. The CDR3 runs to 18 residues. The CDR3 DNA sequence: TGTGCCAGCAGCTCGGGACTTAGCGGGAGTAAAGGGACAGATACGCAGTATTTT. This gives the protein CASSSGLSGSKGTDTQYF.

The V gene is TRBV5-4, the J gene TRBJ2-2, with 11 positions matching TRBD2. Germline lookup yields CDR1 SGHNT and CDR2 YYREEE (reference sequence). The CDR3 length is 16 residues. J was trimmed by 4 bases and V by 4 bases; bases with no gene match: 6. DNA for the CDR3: TGTGCCAGCAGCCCACTAGCGGGAGTGGCCACCGGGGAGCTGTTTTTT. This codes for CASSPLAGVATGELFF.

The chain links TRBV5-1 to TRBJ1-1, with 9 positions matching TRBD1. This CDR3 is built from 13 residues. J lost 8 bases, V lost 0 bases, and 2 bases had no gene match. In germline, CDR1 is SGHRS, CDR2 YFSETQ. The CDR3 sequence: CASSLAGQGEAFF. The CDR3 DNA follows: TGCGCCAGCAGCTTGGCCGGACAGGGGGAAGCTTTCTTT. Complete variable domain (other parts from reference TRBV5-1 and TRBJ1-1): KAGVTQTPRYLIKTRGQQVTLSCSPISGHRSVSWYQQTPGQGLQFLFEYFSETQRNKGNFPGRFSGRQFSNSRSEMNVSTLELGDSALYLCASSLAGQGEAFFGQGTRLTVV.

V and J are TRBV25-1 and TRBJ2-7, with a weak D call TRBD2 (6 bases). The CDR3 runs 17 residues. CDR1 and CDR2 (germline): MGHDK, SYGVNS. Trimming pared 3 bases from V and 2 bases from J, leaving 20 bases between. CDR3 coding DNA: TGTGCCAGCAGTGAGCGGGAAGGGAGCTCGGGTCCCTACGAGCAGTACTTC. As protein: CASSEREGSSGPYEQYF.

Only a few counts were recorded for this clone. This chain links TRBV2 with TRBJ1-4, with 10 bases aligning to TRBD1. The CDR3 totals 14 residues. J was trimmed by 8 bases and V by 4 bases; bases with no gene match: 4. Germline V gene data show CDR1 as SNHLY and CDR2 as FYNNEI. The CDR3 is CASSGGTGEEKLFF. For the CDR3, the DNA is TGTGCCAGCAGTGGGGGGACAGGGGAAGAAAAACTGTTTTTT.

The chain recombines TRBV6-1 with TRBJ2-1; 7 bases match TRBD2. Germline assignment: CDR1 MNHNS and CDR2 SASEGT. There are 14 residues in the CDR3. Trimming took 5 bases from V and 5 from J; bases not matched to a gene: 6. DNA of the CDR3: TGTGCCAGCAGTCCGACGGCGGGGGACAATGAGCAGTTCTTC. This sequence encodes CASSPTAGDNEQFF.